Listed here are 30 T cell receptor beta chains from one sample, sequenced in a study of Graves' ophthalmopathy and Graves' hyperthyroidism. RNA transcripts were the source from which TCR beta CDR3 regions were amplified. After a first-round RT-PCR with HTBI primers, a second-round multiplex PCR was run. TCRdb fed the multiplex PCR reads into MiXCR, producing one record per CDR3 protein. The sample has roughly 60,000 distinct CDR3 sequences, more than 40% seen once. Sequenced: peripheral blood. The receptor source for this set is an adult woman with Graves' ophthalmopathy.

This clonotype was counted at least ten times. The chain carries TRBV12-5 and TRBJ2-1; D uncertain. CDR3 size: 13 residues. Trimming took 6 bases from V and 1 from J, leaving 7 bases between them. Germline V lookup: CDR1 LGHNT, CDR2 FRNRAP. The CDR3 protein is CASGLNSYNEQFF. CDR3 nucleotide sequence: TGTGCTAGTGGGCTCAATTCCTACAATGAGCAGTTCTTC.

J is TRBJ1-2 and V is TRBV9, with 10 positions matching TRBD1. V lost 3 bases and J lost 2; bases outside the gene matches: 4. This CDR3 has 15 amino acids. Germline-derived CDR1 and CDR2 are SGDLS and YYNGEE. In nucleotides, the CDR3 is TGTGCCAGCAGCGCGGGACAGGGGCTCAACTATGGCTACACCTTC. Translation gives CASSAGQGLNYGYTF.

This clonotype was detected ten times or more. The chain has TRBV4-3 and TRBJ2-1, with TRBD1 matching over 11 bases. With V trimmed by 0 bases and J by 6 bases, 4 bases remained unmatched. In germline, CDR1 is LGHNA, CDR2 YSLEER. CDR3 length: 16 residues. In DNA form, the CDR3 reads TGCGCCAGCAGCCAAGATATAGGGACAGGGGGCAATGAGCAGTTCTTC. This sequence encodes CASSQDIGTGGNEQFF.

Turning to this clonotype: A read error may produce the germline difference seen at one junction end. The rearrangement links TRBV9 to TRBJ1-2; no clear D. Germline CDR1 and CDR2: SGDLS and YYNGEE. There are 15 residues in the CDR3. CDR3 nucleotide sequence: TGTGTCAGCAGCCAAACCTCAGGAGCTAACTATAGCTACACCTTC. It yields the protein CVSSQTSGANYSYTF.

This clonotype was detected ten times or more. The chain joins TRBV12-3 or TRBV12-4 to TRBJ2-3; D is possibly TRBD1 (6 bases). V lost 4 bases and J lost 8, with 16 bases in between. The CDR3 has 14 amino acids. CDR3 region: CASSYLTGHSTQYF. The DNA of the CDR3 is TGTGCCAGCAGTTACCTAACGGGACATTCTACGCAGTATTTT.

This clonotype was seen ten or more times. The chain recombines TRBV4-3 with TRBJ1-1, with D unclear. This CDR3 is built from 14 residues. CDR1 is LGHNA and CDR2 is YSLEER in the germline V gene. Trimming took 1 base from V and 0 from J, leaving 6 bases between them. CDR3 coding DNA: TGCGCCAGCAGCCAAGTGGGCCTGAACACTGAAGCTTTCTTT. Protein sequence: CASSQVGLNTEAFF.

J is TRBJ1-2 and V is TRBV29-1; weak D call: TRBD1 (6 bases). The CDR3 consists of 12 residues. Germline values: CDR1 SQVTM, CDR2 ANQGSEA. V was pared by 7 bases and J by 2 bases, with 11 bases between. The CDR3 region is CSGKDRNYGYTF. CDR3 DNA sequence: TGCAGCGGAAAAGACAGGAACTATGGCTACACCTTC.

As concerns this clonotype: The conserved phenylalanine or tryptophan normally closing the CDR3 is absent here, so this likely arose from a read error. The DNA is omitted, as the CDR3 cannot be located on it reliably, and the CDR3 follows TCRdb's listing. The chain employs TRBV7-8 and TRBJ1-1. Termini included, the CDR3 measures 8 amino acids. The germline gives CDR1 SGHVS, CDR2 FQNEAQ. The CDR3 spells CASSERLE.

The chain recombines TRBV6-1 with TRBJ1-2; D call uncertain. Germline values: CDR1 MNHNS, CDR2 SASEGT. The CDR3 spans 11 residues. V gave up 8 bases and J gave up 8 bases, with 12 bases separating them. CDR3 in amino acids: CASVRGFGYTF. The CDR3 coding sequence is TGTGCCAGCGTAAGAGGGTTCGGCTACACCTTC.

This clonotype was found many times. Being one base from a much bigger clone, this may be a read error. The CDR3 nucleotides read TGCGCCAGCACCGTCGCGGGAGTCACCTACAGTGAGCAGTTCTTC. Translating it yields CASTVAGVTYSEQFF. The chain links TRBV5-1 to TRBJ2-1; 7 nucleotides match TRBD2. Germline V gene data show CDR1 as SGHRS and CDR2 as YFSETQ. CDR3 length equals 15 residues.

This chain joins TRBV19 and TRBJ2-3; the D call may be TRBD1 or TRBD2 (5 bases each). Germline V CDR1 and CDR2: LNHDA, SQIVND (reference sequence). The V end lost 5 bases, the J end lost 14 bases, and 29 bases lay between the germline ends. There are 16 residues in the CDR3. This CDR3 is CASSPSLSASTGALYF. As DNA, the CDR3 is TGTGCCAGTAGTCCTTCCCTTTCAGCTAGCACAGGTGCGCTGTATTTT.

This clonotype was detected many times. At one of its ends the junction is not consistent with the germline gene, which may arise from a read error. The chain has TRBV20-1 and TRBJ2-7; 7 positions match TRBD2. The germline gives CDR1 DFQATT, CDR2 SNEGSKA (reference sequence). The CDR3 loop spans 14 amino acids. CDR3 bases: TGCAGTGCTAGAGACTCGGGGGGAACCCAGGAGCAGTGCTTC. Translating gives CSARDSGGTQEQCF.

This clonotype was seen at least ten times. The chain has TRBV4-3 and TRBJ2-1, with D perhaps being TRBD1 or TRBD2 (5 bases each). Trimming took off 1 base at V and 9 bases at J, with 13 bases between the two ends. The germline gives CDR1 LGHNA, CDR2 YSLEER. This CDR3 is built from 14 residues. The CDR3 nucleotides read TGCGCCAGCAGCCAAGGACAGAGGGCCACTGAGCAGTTCTTC. Translating gives CASSQGQRATEQFF.

Note on this clonotype: Likely a read error: the CDR3 ends without its conserved phenylalanine or tryptophan. It is unclear where the CDR3 begins or ends on the DNA, so no DNA is shown, and the CDR3 is as TCRdb lists it. J is TRBJ1-2 and V is TRBV14. Germline V lookup: CDR1 SGHDN, CDR2 FVKESK. The CDR3 is 13 residues long, ends included. The CDR3 spells CASSQGREEGHTL.

Comment on this clonotype: The CDR3 carries no conserved terminal phenylalanine or tryptophan, so it likely arises from a read error. The chain uses TRBV12-3 or TRBV12-4 and TRBJ1-2; unclear D gene. The length of the CDR3 is 13 residues. The CDR3 DNA reads as TGTGCCAGCAGTCCGCAAATCTTCTATAGCTACACCTTA. Protein sequence: CASSPQIFYSYTL.

CDR3 sequence: CATSPGQGARDTEAFF. CDR3 in DNA: TGTGCCACCAGCCCCGGGCAGGGGGCGCGGGACACTGAAGCTTTCTTT. V usage is TRBV15 and J usage is TRBJ1-1; 8 bases align to TRBD1. After removal of 5 bases from V and 3 bases from J, the junction contained 11 bases not matched to a gene. The CDR3 runs 16 residues. CDR1 is LNHNV, CDR2 YYDKDF, per germline (reference sequence). The full variable domain, with the rest looked up from reference TRBV15 and TRBJ1-1, is DAMVIQNPRYQVTQFGKPVTLSCSQTLNHNVMYWYQQKSSQAPKLLFHYYDKDFNNEADTPDNFQSRRPNTSFCFLDIRSPGLGDTAMYLCATSPGQGARDTEAFFGQGTRLTVV.

The rearrangement uses TRBV15 and TRBJ2-5, with D hard to call. The germline V and J ends were trimmed by 0 bases and 5 bases, with 7 bases remaining between them. Germline values: CDR1 LNHNV, CDR2 YYDKDF (reference sequence). The CDR3 extends over 13 amino acids. This chain's CDR3 is CATSRDQIETQYF. Written as DNA, the CDR3 is TGTGCCACCAGCAGAGATCAAATCGAGACCCAGTACTTC.

A single count supports this clonotype. The chain has TRBV29-1 and TRBJ2-7, with TRBD1 matching 8 bases. Germline loops: CDR1 SQVTM, CDR2 ANQGSEA. V lost 8 bases, J lost 6 bases, and 6 bases stayed unmatched. The CDR3 length is 11 residues. CDR3 sequence reads: CSSDRGGEQYF. CDR3 DNA sequence: TGCAGCTCCGACAGGGGTGGCGAGCAGTACTTC.

This clonotype came up many times. J is TRBJ1-4 and V is TRBV4-3, with TRBD1 as a possible D gene (6 bases). Germline V gene sequence: CDR1 LGHNA, CDR2 YSLEER. Deletions cut 0 bases from V and 8 bases from J, with 13 bases between. The length of the CDR3 is 15 residues. CDR3 DNA sequence: TGCGCCAGCAGCCAAGATAGGGGGGCAGGAGAAAAACTGTTTTTT. Amino acids: CASSQDRGAGEKLFF.

The J gene is TRBJ2-5, the V gene TRBV7-2, with 9 positions matching TRBD2. Germline trimming cut 5 bases from V and 1 base from J; bases unmatched to any gene: 8. Germline assignment: CDR1 SGHTA and CDR2 FQGNSA. The CDR3 has 16 residues. CDR3 sequence reads: CASSPQAGGPQETQYF. The CDR3 DNA sequence: TGTGCCAGCAGCCCCCAGGCGGGAGGGCCCCAAGAGACCCAGTACTTC.

This clonotype occurred once. The V gene is TRBV20-1, the J gene TRBJ2-5; TRBD1 agrees at 8 bases. This CDR3 spans 14 amino acids. The trim removed 1 base at V and 1 base at J, leaving 2 bases unmatched. Per germline, CDR1 DFQATT and CDR2 SNEGSKA (reference sequence). CDR3 sequence reads: CSARGDRLQETQYF. CDR3 sequence (DNA): TGCAGTGCTAGAGGGGACAGGCTCCAAGAGACCCAGTACTTC.

This chain joins TRBV7-9 and TRBJ1-2; D call uncertain. Deletions cut 5 bases from V and 12 bases from J, with 22 bases between. From germline, CDR1 is SEHNR and CDR2 FQNEAQ (reference sequence). CDR3 length: 14 amino acids. The CDR3 region is CASSPDLGYKGNTF. In DNA, the CDR3 is TGTGCCAGCAGCCCCGACCTGGGGTACAAGGGAAACACCTTC.

V is TRBV27 and J is TRBJ1-4; no reliable D call. The CDR3 is 15 residues long. Germline V gene data show CDR1 as MNHEY and CDR2 as SMNVEV (reference sequence). Trimming left V 5 bases short and J 8 bases short, with 18 bases between. The CDR3 region has the DNA TGTGCCAGCAGTCTCGTGGCCACGGCCCAGGAAAAACTGTTTTTT. Its protein is CASSLVATAQEKLFF.

The chain couples TRBV7-2 to TRBJ2-7; a possible D gene is TRBD2 (7 bases). Germline V gene sequence: CDR1 SGHTA, CDR2 FQGNSA. The CDR3 totals 15 residues. V lost 4 bases and J 0 bases, leaving 13 bases between the germline ends. The CDR3 nucleotides are TGTGCCAGCAGCTACAAGGGGGGGGCCTCCTACGAGCAGTACTTC. Amino acid sequence: CASSYKGGASYEQYF.

The chain carries TRBV5-6 and TRBJ2-1; TRBD2 matches at 10 bases. V shed 2 bases, J shed 5 bases, and the junction held 1 base outside the gene matches. The CDR3 is made up of 14 amino acids. The germline V gene encodes CDR1 SGHDT and CDR2 YYEEEE. The CDR3 region is CASSLLAGNNEQFF. DNA of the CDR3: TGTGCCAGCAGCTTACTAGCGGGAAACAATGAGCAGTTCTTC.

V gene TRBV6-4 combines with J gene TRBJ2-6, with D hard to call. The V and J ends lost 9 bases and 0 bases respectively, with 9 bases between them. The CDR3 runs to 14 residues. From germline, CDR1 is MRHNA and CDR2 SNTAGT. The CDR3 region is CARLITSGANVLTF. CDR3 bases: TGTGCCAGACTTATAACCTCTGGGGCCAACGTCCTGACTTTC.

This chain connects TRBV4-2 to TRBJ1-6; TRBD1 matches 11 bases. J gave up 6 bases and V 4 bases, and 5 bases lay outside the gene matches. Germline V CDR1 and CDR2: LGHNA, YNFKEQ. This CDR3 is 16 amino acids long. The CDR3 nucleotides read TGTGCCAGCAGCCCTCGGGACAGGGGGGGTAATTCACCCCTCCACTTT. Protein product: CASSPRDRGGNSPLHF.

In its sample, this clonotype was seen many times. The chain has TRBV6-5 and TRBJ1-5, with D possibly being TRBD1 (6 bases). Deletions cut 5 bases from V and 3 bases from J, with 14 bases between. The CDR3 spans 15 residues. Germline lookup yields CDR1 MNHEY and CDR2 SVGAGI. The CDR3 protein is CASSESGQNNQPQHF. As DNA, the CDR3 is TGTGCCAGCAGTGAATCTGGACAGAACAATCAGCCCCAGCATTTT.

This chain connects TRBV10-3 to TRBJ1-2; D not certain. Germline-derived CDR1 and CDR2 are ENHRY and SYGVKD. Deletions cut 6 bases from V and 5 bases from J, with 10 bases between. The CDR3 covers 12 residues. The CDR3 here is CAISEGAYGYTF. The DNA for the CDR3 is TGTGCCATCAGCGAGGGCGCTTATGGCTACACCTTC.

This clonotype has at least ten counts. The rearrangement uses TRBV19 and TRBJ2-7; 11 bases agree with TRBD2. Looked up from germline, CDR1 is LNHDA and CDR2 is SQIVND (reference sequence). With 5 bases clipped from V and 0 bases from J, the junction kept 6 bases outside the gene matches. The CDR3 is 16 residues long. CDR3 sequence: CASSRLAGGASYEQYF. The CDR3 nucleotides are TGTGCCAGTAGTCGCCTAGCGGGGGGTGCCTCCTACGAGCAGTACTTC.